The TCR beta chain under discussion was sequenced for a study of T cells in women clearing cervical HPV infection. For the study at large: Case blood was drawn a median 149 days after lesion detection.

The CDR3 contains 13 residues. V was clipped by 2 bases and J by 9 bases; unmatched bases: 2. CDR1 and CDR2 (germline): MDHEN, SYDVKM. With respect to this clone: The read falls 3 residues short of the CDR3 end, and the missing part is taken from the germline J gene.

This table comes from immunoSEQ multiplex PCR, and its TCRdb copy is limited to in-frame clones, with some not included. The repertoire shows about 30,000 clones; the top ten hold more than 4%. This TCR derives from a woman aged 18 to 75 with a cervical HPV16 infection that either progressed to CIN3+ or cleared (not recorded which). Sequencing was carried out using blood buffy coat. The rearrangement uses TRBV28 and TRBJ2-1, with TRBD1 identical over 9 bases. Incomplete CDR3 DNA: TGTGCCAGCAGTTTAAGGACAGGGGCTGAG. This sequence encodes CASSLRTGAE. The whole CDR3 region reads CASSLRTGAEQFF.